This note documents a single T cell receptor beta chain sequence. The data were obtained in a study of cytomegalovirus exposure and HLA in healthy donors. In the PCR, 60 Vbeta and 13 Jbeta primers were used. The repertoire was sequenced with immunoSEQ multiplex PCR; TCRdb's copy has only in-frame clones and lacks some. Altogether about 82,000 clones are present, approximately 60% being singletons, with the ten largest covering about 22%. Source material: PBMCs. The TCR sequence derives from a woman in her forties or fifties in good health and CMV-seropositive.

The CDR3 loop reads CASQSRNRVLGETQYF. The CDR3 DNA is TGTGCAAGTCAGTCCCGCAACAGGGTGCTCGGAGAGACCCAGTACTTC. The chain uses TRBV12-2 and TRBJ2-5; whether TRBD1, the table's D call, matches the DNA was not checked. TRBV12-2 is listed as a pseudogene. The CDR3 totals 16 residues.